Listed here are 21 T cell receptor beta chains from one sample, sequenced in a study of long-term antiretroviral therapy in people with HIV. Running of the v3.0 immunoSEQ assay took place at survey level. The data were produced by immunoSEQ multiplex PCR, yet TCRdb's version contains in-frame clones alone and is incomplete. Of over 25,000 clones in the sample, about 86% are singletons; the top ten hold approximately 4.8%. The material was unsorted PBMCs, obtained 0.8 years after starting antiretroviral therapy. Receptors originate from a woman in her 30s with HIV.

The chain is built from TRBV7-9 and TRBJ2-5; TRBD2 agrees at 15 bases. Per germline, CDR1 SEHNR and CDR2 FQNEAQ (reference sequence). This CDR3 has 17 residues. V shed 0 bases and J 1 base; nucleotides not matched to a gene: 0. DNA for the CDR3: TGTGCCAGCAGCTTAGCGGGACTAGCGGGGGGCCAAGAGACCCAGTACTTC. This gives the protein CASSLAGLAGGQETQYF.

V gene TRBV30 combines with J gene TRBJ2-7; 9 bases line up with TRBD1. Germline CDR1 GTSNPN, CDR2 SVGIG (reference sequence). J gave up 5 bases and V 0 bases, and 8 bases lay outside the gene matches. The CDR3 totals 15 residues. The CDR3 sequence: CAWSVQGTGNHEQYF. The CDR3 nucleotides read TGTGCCTGGAGTGTACAGGGGACAGGGAACCACGAGCAGTACTTC.

CDR3 coding DNA: TGCGCCAGCAGAACCACAGGGGGTCGGGACGAGCAGTACTTC. The encoded protein is CASRTTGGRDEQYF. V and J are TRBV5-1 and TRBJ2-7, with TRBD1 matching 8 bases. The V and J ends lost 5 bases and 5 bases, in that order; junction bases with no gene match: 9. The germline gives CDR1 SGHRS, CDR2 YFSETQ. The CDR3 length is 14 residues.

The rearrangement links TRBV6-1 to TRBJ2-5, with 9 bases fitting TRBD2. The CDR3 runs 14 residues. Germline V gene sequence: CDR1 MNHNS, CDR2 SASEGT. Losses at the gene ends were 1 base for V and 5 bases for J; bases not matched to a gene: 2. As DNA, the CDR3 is TGTGCCAGCAGTGAAGGCGGGGGGGCCGAGACCCAGTACTTC. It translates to CASSEGGGAETQYF.

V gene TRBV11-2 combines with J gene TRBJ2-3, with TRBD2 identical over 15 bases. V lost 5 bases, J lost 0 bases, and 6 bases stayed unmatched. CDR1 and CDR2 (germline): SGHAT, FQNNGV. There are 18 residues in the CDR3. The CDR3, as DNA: TGTGCCAGCAGCCGGGGACTAGCGGGGGGCCTTAGCACAGATACGCAGTATTTT. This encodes CASSRGLAGGLSTDTQYF.

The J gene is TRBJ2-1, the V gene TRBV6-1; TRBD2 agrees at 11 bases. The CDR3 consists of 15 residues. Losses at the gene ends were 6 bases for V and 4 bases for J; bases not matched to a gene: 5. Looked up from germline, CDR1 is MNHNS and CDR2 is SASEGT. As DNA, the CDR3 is TGTGCCAGCAGATTGGGACTAGCGGCGTACAATGAGCAGTTCTTC. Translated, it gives CASRLGLAAYNEQFF.

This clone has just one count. CDR3 DNA: TGCGCCAGCAGCTTTTCTAGCGGGCGATACTCTGGGGCCAACGTCCTGACTTTC. It is translated as CASSFSSGRYSGANVLTF. This chain uses TRBV5-1 with TRBJ2-6; TRBD2 agrees at 8 bases. CDR3 length equals 18 residues. V dropped 2 bases and J dropped 0; count of bases not matched to a gene: 7. Germline assignment: CDR1 SGHRS and CDR2 YFSETQ.

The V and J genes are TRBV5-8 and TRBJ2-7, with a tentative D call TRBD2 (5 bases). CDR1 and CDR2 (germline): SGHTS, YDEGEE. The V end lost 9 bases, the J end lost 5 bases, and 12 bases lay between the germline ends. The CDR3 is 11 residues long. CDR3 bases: TGTGCCACCCCTCTGGGAGACGAGCAGTACGTC. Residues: CATPLGDEQYV.

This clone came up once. The CDR3 DNA reads TGTGCCAGCAGTGAATTTGGGGCAGCCCAGTACTTC. Translated: CASSEFGAAQYF. This rearrangement joins TRBV6-1 to TRBJ2-5, with TRBD1 as a possible D gene (5 bases). Germline-derived CDR1 and CDR2 are MNHNS and SASEGT. Trimming cost V 2 bases and J 9 bases, with 10 bases left between them. There are 12 residues in the CDR3.

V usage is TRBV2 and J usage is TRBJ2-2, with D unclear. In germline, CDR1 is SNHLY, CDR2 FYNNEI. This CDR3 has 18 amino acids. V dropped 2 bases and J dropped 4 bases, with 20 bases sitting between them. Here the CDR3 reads CASSEFLAAKKSTGELFF. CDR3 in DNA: TGTGCCAGCAGTGAATTCCTGGCAGCCAAGAAGAGCACCGGGGAGCTGTTTTTT. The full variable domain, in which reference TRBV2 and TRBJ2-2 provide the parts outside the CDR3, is EPEVTQTPSHQVTQMGQEVILRCVPISNHLYFYWYRQILGQKVEFLVSFYNNEISEKSEIFDDQFSVERPDGSNFTLKIRSTKLEDSAMYFCASSEFLAAKKSTGELFFGEGSRLTVL.

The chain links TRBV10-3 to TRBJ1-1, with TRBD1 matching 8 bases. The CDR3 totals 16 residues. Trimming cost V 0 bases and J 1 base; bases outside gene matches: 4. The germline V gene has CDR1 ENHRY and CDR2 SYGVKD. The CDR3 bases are TGTGCCATCAGTGAGTCAAGGACAGGGAGGAACACTGAAGCTTTCTTT. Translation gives CAISESRTGRNTEAFF.

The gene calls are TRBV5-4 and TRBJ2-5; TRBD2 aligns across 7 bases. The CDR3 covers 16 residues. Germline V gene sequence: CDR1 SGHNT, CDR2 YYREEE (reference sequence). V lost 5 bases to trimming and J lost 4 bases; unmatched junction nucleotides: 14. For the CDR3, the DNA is TGTGCCAGCAGATATGAATCTGGACTAGTGGGAGAGACCCAGTACTTC. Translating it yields CASRYESGLVGETQYF.

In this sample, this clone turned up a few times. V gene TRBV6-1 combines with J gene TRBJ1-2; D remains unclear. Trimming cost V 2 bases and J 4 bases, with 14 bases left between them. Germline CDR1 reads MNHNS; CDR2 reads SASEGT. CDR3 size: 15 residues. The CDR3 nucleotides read TGTGCCAGCAGTGAATGGAGGTTGTCTAGCTATGGCTACACCTTC. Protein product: CASSEWRLSSYGYTF.

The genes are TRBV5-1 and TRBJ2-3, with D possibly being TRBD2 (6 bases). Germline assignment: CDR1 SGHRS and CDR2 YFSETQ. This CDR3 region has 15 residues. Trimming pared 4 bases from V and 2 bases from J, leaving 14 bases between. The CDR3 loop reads CASSPGTGLTDTQYF. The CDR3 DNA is TGCGCCAGCAGCCCCGGGACGGGACTCACAGATACGCAGTATTTT.

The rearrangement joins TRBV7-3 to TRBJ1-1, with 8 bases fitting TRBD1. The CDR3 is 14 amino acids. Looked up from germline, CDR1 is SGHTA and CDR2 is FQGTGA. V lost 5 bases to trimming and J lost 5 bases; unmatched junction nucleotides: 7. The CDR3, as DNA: TGTGCCAGCAGCGGCCGCGGACAGGGAACTGAAGCTTTCTTT. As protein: CASSGRGQGTEAFF. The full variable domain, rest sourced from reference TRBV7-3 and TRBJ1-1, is GAGVSQTPSNKVTEKGKYVELRCDPISGHTALYWYRQSLGQGPEFLIYFQGTGAADDSGLPNDRFFAVRPEGSVSTLKIQRTERGDSAVYLCASSGRGQGTEAFFGQGTRLTVV.

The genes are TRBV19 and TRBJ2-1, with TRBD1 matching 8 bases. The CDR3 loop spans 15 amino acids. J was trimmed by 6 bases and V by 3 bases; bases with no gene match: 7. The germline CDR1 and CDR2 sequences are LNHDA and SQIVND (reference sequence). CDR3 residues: CASSISTGGFNEQFF. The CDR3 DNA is TGTGCCAGTAGTATTTCCACAGGGGGTTTCAATGAGCAGTTCTTC. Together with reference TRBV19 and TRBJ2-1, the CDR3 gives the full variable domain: DGGITQSPKYLFRKEGQNVTLSCEQNLNHDAMYWYRQDPGQGLRLIYYSQIVNDFQKGDIAEGYSVSREKKESFPLTVTSAQKNPTAFYLCASSISTGGFNEQFFGPGTRLTVL.

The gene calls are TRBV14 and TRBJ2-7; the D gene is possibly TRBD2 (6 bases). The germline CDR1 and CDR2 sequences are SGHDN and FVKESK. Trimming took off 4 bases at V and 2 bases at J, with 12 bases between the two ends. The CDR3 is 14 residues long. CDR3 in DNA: TGTGCCAGCAGCCCCGGGCGCGGGGCCTACGAGCAGTACGTC. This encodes CASSPGRGAYEQYV.

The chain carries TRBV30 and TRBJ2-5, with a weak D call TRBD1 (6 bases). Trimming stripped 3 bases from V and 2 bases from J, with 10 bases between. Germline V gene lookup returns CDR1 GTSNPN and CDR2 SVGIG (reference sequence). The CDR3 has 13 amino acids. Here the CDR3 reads CAWSWTVQETQYF. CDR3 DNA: TGTGCCTGGAGCTGGACAGTACAAGAGACCCAGTACTTC.

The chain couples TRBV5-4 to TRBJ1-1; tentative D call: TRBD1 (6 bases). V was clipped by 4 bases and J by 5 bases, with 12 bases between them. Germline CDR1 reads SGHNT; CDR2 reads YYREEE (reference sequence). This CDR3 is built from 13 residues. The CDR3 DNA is TGTGCCAGCAGCCCCAACAGGGAAACTGAAGCTTTCTTT. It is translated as CASSPNRETEAFF.

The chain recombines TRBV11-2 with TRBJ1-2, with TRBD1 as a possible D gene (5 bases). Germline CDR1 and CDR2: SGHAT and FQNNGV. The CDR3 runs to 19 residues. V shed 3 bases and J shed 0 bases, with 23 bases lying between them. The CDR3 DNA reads TGTGCCAGCAGCTTGCCACGGGACTCCCCAAGCGGAGCTAACTATGGCTACACCTTC. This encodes CASSLPRDSPSGANYGYTF. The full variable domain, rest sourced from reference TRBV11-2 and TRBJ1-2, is EAGVAQSPRYKIIEKRQSVAFWCNPISGHATLYWYQQILGQGPKLLIQFQNNGVVDDSQLPKDRFSAERLKGVDSTLKIQPAKLEDSAVYLCASSLPRDSPSGANYGYTFGSGTRLTVV.

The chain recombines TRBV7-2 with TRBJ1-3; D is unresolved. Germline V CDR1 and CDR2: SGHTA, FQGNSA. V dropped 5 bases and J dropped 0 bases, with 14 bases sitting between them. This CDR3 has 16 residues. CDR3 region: CASSTDGPSSGNTIYF. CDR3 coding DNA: TGTGCCAGCAGCACTGACGGACCGAGCTCTGGAAACACCATATATTTT.